The text below deals with one T cell receptor beta chain. The record originates from a study of graft-versus-host responses after intestinal transplantation. The CDR3 is 15 amino acids. In germline, CDR1 is SGHNT, CDR2 YYREEE (reference sequence). Trimming took 0 bases from V and 6 from J, leaving 10 bases between them. Assay used: immunoSEQ multiplex PCR; TCRdb lists only in-frame clones, some missing. The data hold 60,000 or so clones, with approximately 89% observed a single time. The sequencing here drew on PBMCs, taken roughly 120 days after intestinal transplantation. This sequence joins TRBV5-4 and TRBJ1-6, with D unresolved. The receptor was derived from a human patient who received an intestinal transplant, so some T cells may come from the graft donor. In DNA, the CDR3 is TGTGCCAGCAGCTTGGCGGGAACCCCTAATTCACCCCTCCACTTT. Translated: CASSLAGTPNSPLHF.